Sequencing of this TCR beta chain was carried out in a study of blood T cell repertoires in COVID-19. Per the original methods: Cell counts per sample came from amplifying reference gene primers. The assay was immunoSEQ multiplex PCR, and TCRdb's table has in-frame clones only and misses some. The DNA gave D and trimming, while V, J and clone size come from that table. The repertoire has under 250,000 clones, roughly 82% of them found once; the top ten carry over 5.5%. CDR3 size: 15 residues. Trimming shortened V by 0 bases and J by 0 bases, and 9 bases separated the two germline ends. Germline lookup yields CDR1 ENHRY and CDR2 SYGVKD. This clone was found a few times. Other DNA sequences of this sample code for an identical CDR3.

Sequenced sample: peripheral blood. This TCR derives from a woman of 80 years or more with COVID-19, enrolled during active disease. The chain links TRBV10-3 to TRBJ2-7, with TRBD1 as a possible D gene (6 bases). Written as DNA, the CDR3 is TGTGCCATCAGTGAGTCTACAGGGAGCTCCTACGAGCAGTACTTC. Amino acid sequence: CAISESTGSSYEQYF.